Listed here are 21 T cell receptor beta chains from one sample, sequenced in a study of blood T cell repertoires in COVID-19. TCRdb keeps only in-frame clones here, not all; method: immunoSEQ multiplex PCR. The table records 150,000 to 200,000 clones, about 90% of them present only once. Material: peripheral blood. The receptors were gathered from a man aged 25 to 40 with COVID-19, enrolled during active disease.

In this sample, this clone turned up once. The chain links TRBV19 to TRBJ2-1; 10 positions agree with TRBD2. The CDR3 contains 16 residues. J gave up 3 bases and V 5 bases, and 7 bases lay outside the gene matches. Germline V gene lookup returns CDR1 LNHDA and CDR2 SQIVND (reference sequence). The DNA of the CDR3 is TGTGCCAGTAGTTACATAGCGGGGGGAAACTACAATGAGCAGTTCTTC. Translated, it gives CASSYIAGGNYNEQFF.

CDR3 in amino acids: CASSLQAGSYEQYF. In DNA, the CDR3 is TGTGCCAGCAGCTTACAGGCCGGCTCCTACGAGCAGTACTTC. The chain carries TRBV7-2 and TRBJ2-7; D ambiguous. Trimming took off 2 bases at V and 0 bases at J, with 8 bases between the two ends. CDR3 length: 14 amino acids. Germline V gene sequence: CDR1 SGHTA, CDR2 FQGNSA.

The chain is built from TRBV25-1 and TRBJ2-7; weak D call: TRBD1 (6 bases). Germline values: CDR1 MGHDK, CDR2 SYGVNS. This CDR3 contains 13 residues. Trimming cost V 4 bases and J 1 base, with 8 bases left between them. CDR3 bases: TGTGCCAGCAGTGGGACAGTTTCCTACGAGCAGTACTTC. Translating it yields CASSGTVSYEQYF.

There are a few counts of this clone. V is TRBV6-1 and J is TRBJ2-1, with 12 nucleotides matching TRBD2. Germline V gives CDR1 MNHNS, CDR2 SASEGT. The CDR3 covers 18 residues. V shed 3 bases and J 8 bases; nucleotides not matched to a gene: 14. The CDR3 region has the DNA TGTGCCAGCAGTGACGGGCTAGCGGGAGGGCCAGTCGGGGATGAGCAGTTCTTC. Its protein product is CASSDGLAGGPVGDEQFF.

This chain links TRBV7-2 with TRBJ2-3; D not certain. V lost 5 bases to trimming and J lost 2 bases, with 8 bases between them. Germline assignment: CDR1 SGHTA and CDR2 FQGNSA. CDR3 length equals 13 residues. The CDR3 region is CASSETNTDTQYF. Written as DNA, the CDR3 is TGTGCCAGCAGCGAAACTAACACAGATACGCAGTATTTT.

This CDR3 is CASSLTGLAVTEAFF. The CDR3 coding sequence is TGTGCCAGCAGTTTAACAGGCCTCGCGGTCACTGAAGCTTTCTTT. This chain joins TRBV28 and TRBJ1-1, with D perhaps TRBD1 (5 bases). Germline V gene sequence: CDR1 MDHEN, CDR2 SYDVKM. There are 15 residues in the CDR3. Trimming removed 2 bases at V and 4 bases at J, with 14 bases between.

The gene calls are TRBV7-2 and TRBJ2-5, with D unresolved. Trimming took 5 bases from V and 0 from J, leaving 10 bases between them. CDR3 length: 14 amino acids. Per germline, CDR1 SGHTA and CDR2 FQGNSA. The CDR3 DNA sequence: TGTGCCAGCAGCCCGCGGAAGTACCAAGAGACCCAGTACTTC. This translates into CASSPRKYQETQYF.

The genes are TRBV9 and TRBJ1-1, with TRBD1 matching over 8 bases. CDR3 length: 17 amino acids. Per germline, CDR1 SGDLS and CDR2 YYNGEE. The junction had 9 bases not matched to a gene; V was cut back by 1 base and J by 1 base. This chain's CDR3 is CASSVRTGGRKNTEAFF. The CDR3 bases are TGTGCCAGCAGCGTACGAACAGGGGGAAGAAAGAACACTGAAGCTTTCTTT.

The gene calls are TRBV19 and TRBJ1-1; D is undetermined. V lost 3 bases and J lost 5, with 7 bases in between. The CDR3 extends over 12 amino acids. Germline V gives CDR1 LNHDA, CDR2 SQIVND (reference sequence). CDR3 in DNA: TGTGCCAGTAGTATCCAGACAACTGAAGCTTTCTTT. This sequence encodes CASSIQTTEAFF.

The chain couples TRBV27 to TRBJ2-7; D ambiguous. With 5 bases removed from V and 0 bases from J, the gap between germline ends came to 8 bases. This CDR3 spans 13 amino acids. CDR1 and CDR2 (germline): MNHEY, SMNVEV (reference sequence). CDR3 region: CASSPLSSYEQYF. The CDR3 DNA sequence: TGTGCCAGCAGTCCCCTCTCCTCCTACGAGCAGTACTTC.

This chain connects TRBV7-2 to TRBJ1-5; D is ambiguous. The CDR3 is 12 residues long. The germline CDR1 and CDR2 sequences are SGHTA and FQGNSA. Trimming took off 0 bases at V and 6 bases at J, with 3 bases between the two ends. The DNA of the CDR3 is TGTGCCAGCAGCTTAGCCAGTCAGCCCCAGCATTTT. Translated, it gives CASSLASQPQHF.

The chain combines TRBV10-3 with TRBJ1-4, with 7 bases aligning to TRBD1. V shed 0 bases, J shed 3 bases, and the junction held 1 base outside the gene matches. CDR1 is ENHRY, CDR2 SYGVKD, per germline. The CDR3 sequence is 15 residues long. This chain's CDR3 is CAISESTGSNEKLFF. CDR3 in DNA: TGTGCCATCAGTGAGTCGACAGGGTCTAATGAAAAACTGTTTTTT.

The chain has TRBV5-6 and TRBJ2-7; a weak D match, TRBD2 (6 bases). Germline CDR1 SGHDT, CDR2 YYEEEE. The CDR3 extends over 16 amino acids. The V and J ends lost 3 bases and 3 bases respectively, with 19 bases between them. CDR3 protein: CASSSRNRDFNYEQYF. The DNA of the CDR3 is TGTGCCAGCAGCTCGCGTAACCGGGACTTTAACTACGAGCAGTACTTC.

This sequence joins TRBV13 and TRBJ1-2, with 8 bases matching TRBD1. Unmatched junction bases numbered 11, after V lost 5 bases and J lost 6 bases. There are 15 residues in the CDR3. CDR1 is PRHDT and CDR2 is FYEKMQ in the germline V gene (reference sequence). CDR3 loop: CASSPFRDRRDGYTF. CDR3 nucleotides: TGTGCCAGCAGCCCTTTTCGGGACAGGCGGGATGGCTACACCTTC. The complete variable domain, with remaining parts taken from reference TRBV13 and TRBJ1-2, reads AAGVIQSPRHLIKEKRETATLKCYPIPRHDTVYWYQQGPGQDPQFLISFYEKMQSDKGSIPDRFSAQQFSDYHSELNMSSLELGDSALYFCASSPFRDRRDGYTFGSGTRLTVV.

The chain combines TRBV12-3 or TRBV12-4 with TRBJ1-1, with D hard to call. This CDR3 is 12 amino acids long. Trimming cost V 3 bases and J 1 base, with 3 bases left between them. CDR3 loop: CASSFRNTEAFF. Written as DNA, the CDR3 is TGTGCCAGCAGTTTCAGGAACACTGAAGCTTTCTTT.

The chain uses TRBV10-3 and TRBJ1-5; maybe TRBD1 (5 bases). The CDR3 consists of 16 residues. Trimming removed 2 bases at V and 6 bases at J, with 17 bases between. Germline lookup yields CDR1 ENHRY and CDR2 SYGVKD. The CDR3 coding sequence is TGTGCCATCAGTGAGGGTGTGGGGGGGGTTGGTCAGCCCCAGCATTTT. Its protein product is CAISEGVGGVGQPQHF.

The chain joins TRBV6-2 or TRBV6-3 to TRBJ2-1, with 11 nucleotides matching TRBD2. CDR1 and CDR2 (germline): MNHEY, SVGEGT. V dropped 5 bases and J dropped 10; count of bases not matched to a gene: 13. The CDR3 sequence is 16 residues long. This CDR3 is CASSPLLAGGFGEQFF. Written as DNA, the CDR3 is TGTGCCAGCAGTCCCCTCCTAGCGGGGGGATTCGGGGAGCAGTTCTTC.

The chain combines TRBV18 with TRBJ2-2; no clear D gene. V lost 2 bases, J lost 1 base, and 5 bases lay in between. The CDR3 runs 14 residues. CDR1 KGHSH and CDR2 LQKENI come from the germline V gene. The CDR3 DNA reads TGTGCCAGCTCACCAGCACAGAACACCGGGGAGCTGTTTTTT. Residues: CASSPAQNTGELFF. Variable domain in full (rest from reference TRBV18 and TRBJ2-2): NAGVMQNPRHLVRRRGQEARLRCSPMKGHSHVYWYRQLPEEGLKFMVYLQKENIIDESGMPKERFSAEFPKEGPSILRIQQVVRGDSAAYFCASSPAQNTGELFFGEGSRLTVL.

CDR3 sequence: CASSPYSGDHTF. The CDR3 nucleotides read TGTGCCAGCAGTCCCTATTCAGGGGATCACACCTTC. This chain uses TRBV7-2 with TRBJ1-2; a possible D gene is TRBD1 (6 bases). Germline V gene sequence: CDR1 SGHTA, CDR2 FQGNSA. CDR3 size: 12 residues. V was clipped by 6 bases and J by 12 bases, with 17 bases between them. Looking up the rest from reference TRBV7-2 and TRBJ1-2 gives the full variable domain: GAGVSQSPSNKVTEKGKDVELRCDPISGHTALYWYRQSLGQGLEFLIYFQGNSAPDKSGLPSDRFSAERTGGSVSTLTIQRTQQEDSAVYLCASSPYSGDHTFGSGTRLTVV.

V is TRBV2 and J is TRBJ1-2, with D maybe TRBD1 (6 bases). V was pared by 0 bases and J by 5 bases, with 13 bases between. In germline, CDR1 is SNHLY, CDR2 FYNNEI. This CDR3 is built from 15 residues. The CDR3 nucleotides read TGTGCCAGCAGTGAAGCGGAGAGGGGGGGATATGGCTACACCTTC. This gives the protein CASSEAERGGYGYTF.

The V call is TRBV4-3, the J call TRBJ2-1; 9 bases fit TRBD2. V gave up 0 bases and J gave up 4 bases; unmatched junction bases: 10. This CDR3 is 18 amino acids long. CDR1 LGHNA and CDR2 YSLEER come from the germline V gene. CDR3: CASSQDGGLAGYYNEQFF. CDR3 in DNA: TGCGCCAGCAGCCAAGATGGGGGGCTAGCGGGATATTACAATGAGCAGTTCTTC.